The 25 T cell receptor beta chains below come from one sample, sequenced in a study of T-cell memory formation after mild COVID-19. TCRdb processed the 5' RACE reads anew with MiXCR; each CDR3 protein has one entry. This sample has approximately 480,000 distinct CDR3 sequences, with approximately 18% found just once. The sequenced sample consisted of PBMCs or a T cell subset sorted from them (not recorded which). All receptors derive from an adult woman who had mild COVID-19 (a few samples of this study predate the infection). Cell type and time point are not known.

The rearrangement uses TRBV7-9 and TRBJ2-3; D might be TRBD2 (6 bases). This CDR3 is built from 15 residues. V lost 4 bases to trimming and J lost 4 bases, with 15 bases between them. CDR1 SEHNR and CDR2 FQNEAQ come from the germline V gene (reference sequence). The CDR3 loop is CASSWGEIVADTQYF. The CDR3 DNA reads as TGTGCCAGCAGCTGGGGGGAAATAGTCGCAGATACGCAGTATTTT.

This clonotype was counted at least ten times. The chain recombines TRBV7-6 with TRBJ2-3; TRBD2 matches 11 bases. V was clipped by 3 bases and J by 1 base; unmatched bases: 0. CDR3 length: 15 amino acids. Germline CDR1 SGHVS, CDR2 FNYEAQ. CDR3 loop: CASSFSGGGTDTQYF. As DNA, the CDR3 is TGTGCCAGCAGCTTTAGCGGGGGGGGCACAGATACGCAGTATTTT.

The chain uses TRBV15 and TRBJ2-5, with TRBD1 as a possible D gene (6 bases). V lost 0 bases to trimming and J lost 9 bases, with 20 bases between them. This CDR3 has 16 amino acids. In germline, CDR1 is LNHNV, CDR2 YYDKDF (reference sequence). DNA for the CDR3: TGTGCCACCAGCAGAGATAAAGAGGGGGACCCAGGGGCCCAGTACTTC. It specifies CATSRDKEGDPGAQYF.

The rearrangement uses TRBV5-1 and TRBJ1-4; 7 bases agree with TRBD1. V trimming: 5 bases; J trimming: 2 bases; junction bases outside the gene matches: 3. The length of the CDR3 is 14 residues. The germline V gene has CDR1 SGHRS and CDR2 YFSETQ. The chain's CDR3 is CASREGATNEKLFF. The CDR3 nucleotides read TGCGCCAGCAGGGAGGGGGCCACTAATGAAAAACTGTTTTTT.

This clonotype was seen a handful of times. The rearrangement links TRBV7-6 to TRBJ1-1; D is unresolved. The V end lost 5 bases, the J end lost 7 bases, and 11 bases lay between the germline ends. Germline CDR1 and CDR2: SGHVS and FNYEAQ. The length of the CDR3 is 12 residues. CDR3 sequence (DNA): TGTGCCAGCAGCATAGACCGAGGTGAAGCTTTCTTT. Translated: CASSIDRGEAFF.

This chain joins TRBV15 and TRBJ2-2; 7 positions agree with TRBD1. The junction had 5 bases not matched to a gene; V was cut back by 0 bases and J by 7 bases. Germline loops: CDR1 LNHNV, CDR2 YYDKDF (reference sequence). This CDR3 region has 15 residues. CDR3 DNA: TGTGCCACCAGCAGAGAACACACAGGGGTCGGGGAGCTGTTTTTT. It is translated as CATSREHTGVGELFF.

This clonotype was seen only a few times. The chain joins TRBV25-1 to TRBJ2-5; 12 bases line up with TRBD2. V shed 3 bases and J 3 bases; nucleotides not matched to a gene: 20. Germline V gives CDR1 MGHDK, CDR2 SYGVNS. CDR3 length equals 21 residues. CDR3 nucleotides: TGTGCCAGCAGTGAGGGGGCAGGGGGACGACTAGCGGGAGACGGCGAAGAGACCCAGTACTTC. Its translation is CASSEGAGGRLAGDGEETQYF.

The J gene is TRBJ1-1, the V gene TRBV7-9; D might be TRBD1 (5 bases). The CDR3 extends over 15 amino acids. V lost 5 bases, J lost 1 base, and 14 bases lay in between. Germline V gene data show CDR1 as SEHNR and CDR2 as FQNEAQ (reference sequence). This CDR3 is CASSRRQTTNTEAFF. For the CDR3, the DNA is TGTGCCAGCAGCCGGAGACAGACCACGAACACTGAAGCTTTCTTT.

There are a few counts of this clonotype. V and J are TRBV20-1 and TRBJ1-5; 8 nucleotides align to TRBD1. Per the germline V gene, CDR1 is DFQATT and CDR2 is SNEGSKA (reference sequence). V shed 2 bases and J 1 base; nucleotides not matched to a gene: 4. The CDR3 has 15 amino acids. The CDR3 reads CSARPGGRSNQPQHF. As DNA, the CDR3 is TGCAGTGCTAGACCAGGGGGCCGCAGCAATCAGCCCCAGCATTTT.

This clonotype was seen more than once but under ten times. CDR3 sequence: CASGQAGTGLNTQYF. The DNA for the CDR3 is TGTGCCAGCGGCCAGGCGGGGACAGGGCTGAATACGCAGTATTTT. The chain couples TRBV25-1 to TRBJ2-3; 9 nucleotides agree with TRBD1. There are 15 residues in the CDR3. The germline V gene has CDR1 MGHDK and CDR2 SYGVNS. Trimming removed 8 bases from V and 7 bases from J; junction bases left unmatched: 13.

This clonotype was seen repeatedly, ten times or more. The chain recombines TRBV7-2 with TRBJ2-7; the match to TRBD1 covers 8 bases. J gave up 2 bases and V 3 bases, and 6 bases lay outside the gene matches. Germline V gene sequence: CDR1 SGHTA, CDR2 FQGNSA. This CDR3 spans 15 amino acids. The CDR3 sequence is CASSLDRVTTYEQYF. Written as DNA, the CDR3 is TGTGCCAGCAGCTTGGACAGGGTAACAACCTACGAGCAGTACTTC.

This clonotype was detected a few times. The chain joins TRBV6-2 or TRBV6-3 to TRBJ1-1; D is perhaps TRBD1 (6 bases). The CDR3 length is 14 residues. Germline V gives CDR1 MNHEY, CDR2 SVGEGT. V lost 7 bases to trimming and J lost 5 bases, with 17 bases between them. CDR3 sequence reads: CASTGHQGRTEAFF. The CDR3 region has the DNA TGTGCCAGCACGGGACACCAAGGGAGGACTGAAGCTTTCTTT.

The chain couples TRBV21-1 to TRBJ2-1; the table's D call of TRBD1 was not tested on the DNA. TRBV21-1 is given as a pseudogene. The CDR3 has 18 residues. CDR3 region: CASIPPDSLRGFYNEQFF. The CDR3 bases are TGTGCCAGCATCCCTCCGGACAGTCTCAGGGGGTTCTACAATGAGCAGTTCTTC.

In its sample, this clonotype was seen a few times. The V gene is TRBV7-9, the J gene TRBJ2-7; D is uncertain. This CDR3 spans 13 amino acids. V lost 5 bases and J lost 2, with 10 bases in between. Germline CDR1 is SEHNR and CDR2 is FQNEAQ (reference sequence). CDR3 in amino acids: CASSPVYPYEQYF. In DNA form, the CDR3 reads TGTGCCAGCAGCCCTGTTTACCCCTACGAGCAGTACTTC.

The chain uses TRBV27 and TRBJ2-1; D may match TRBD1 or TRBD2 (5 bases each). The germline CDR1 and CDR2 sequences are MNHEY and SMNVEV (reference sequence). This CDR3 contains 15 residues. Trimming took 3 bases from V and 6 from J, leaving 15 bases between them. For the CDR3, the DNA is TGTGCCAGCAGTTTGAGGGGCATGAAGGGCAATGAGCAGTTCTTC. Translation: CASSLRGMKGNEQFF.

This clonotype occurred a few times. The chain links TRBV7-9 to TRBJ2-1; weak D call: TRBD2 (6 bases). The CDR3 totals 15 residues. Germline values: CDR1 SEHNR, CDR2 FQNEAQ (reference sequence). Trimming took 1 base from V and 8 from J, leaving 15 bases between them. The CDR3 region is CASSLGLRWDYEQFF. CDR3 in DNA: TGTGCCAGCAGCTTAGGCCTCCGGTGGGACTATGAGCAGTTCTTC.

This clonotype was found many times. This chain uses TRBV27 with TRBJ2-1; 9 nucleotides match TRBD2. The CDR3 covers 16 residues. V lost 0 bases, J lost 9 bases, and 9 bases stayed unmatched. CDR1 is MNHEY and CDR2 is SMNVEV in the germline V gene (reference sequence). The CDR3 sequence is CASSLSGGRAEGEQFF. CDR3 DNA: TGTGCCAGCAGTTTATCGGGCGGGAGGGCAGAAGGTGAGCAGTTCTTC.

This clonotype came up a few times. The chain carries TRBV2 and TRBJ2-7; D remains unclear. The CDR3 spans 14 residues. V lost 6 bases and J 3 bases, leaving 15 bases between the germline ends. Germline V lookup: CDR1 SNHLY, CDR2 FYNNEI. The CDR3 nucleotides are TGTGCCAGCAGGGGTATGACACGACGCTACGAGCAGTACTTC. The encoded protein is CASRGMTRRYEQYF.

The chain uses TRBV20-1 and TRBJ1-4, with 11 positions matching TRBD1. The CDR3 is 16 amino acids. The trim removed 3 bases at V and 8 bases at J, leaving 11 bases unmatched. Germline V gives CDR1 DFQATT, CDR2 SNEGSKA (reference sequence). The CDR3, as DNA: TGCAGTGCTAGTTCCGGACAGGGGGCATTGGGGGAAAAACTGTTTTTT. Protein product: CSASSGQGALGEKLFF.

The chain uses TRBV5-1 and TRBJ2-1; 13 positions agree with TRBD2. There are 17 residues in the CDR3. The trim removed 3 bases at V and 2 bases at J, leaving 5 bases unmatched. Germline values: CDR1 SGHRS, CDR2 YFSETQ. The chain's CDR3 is CASSSGTSGVPYNEQFF. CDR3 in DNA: TGCGCCAGCAGCTCCGGGACTAGCGGGGTGCCCTACAATGAGCAGTTCTTC.

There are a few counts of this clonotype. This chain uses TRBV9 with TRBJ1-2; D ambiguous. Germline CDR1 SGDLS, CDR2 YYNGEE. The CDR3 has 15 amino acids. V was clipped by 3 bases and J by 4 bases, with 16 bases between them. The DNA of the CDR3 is TGTGCCAGCAGCGAGGCCCAGTGGCCGGGCTATGGCTACACCTTC. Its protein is CASSEAQWPGYGYTF.

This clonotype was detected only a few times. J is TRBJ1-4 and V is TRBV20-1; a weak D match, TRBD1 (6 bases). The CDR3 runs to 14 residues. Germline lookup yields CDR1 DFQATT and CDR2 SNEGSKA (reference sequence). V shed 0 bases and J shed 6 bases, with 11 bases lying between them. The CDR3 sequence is CSARDLQGYEKLFF. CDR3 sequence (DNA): TGCAGTGCTAGAGATCTACAGGGCTATGAAAAACTGTTTTTT.

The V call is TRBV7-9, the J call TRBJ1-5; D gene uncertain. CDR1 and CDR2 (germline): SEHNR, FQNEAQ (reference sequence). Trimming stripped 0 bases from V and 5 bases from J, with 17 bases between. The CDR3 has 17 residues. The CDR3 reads CASSLAGGLGVDQPQHF. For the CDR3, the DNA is TGTGCCAGCAGCTTAGCCGGAGGACTCGGAGTCGATCAGCCCCAGCATTTT.

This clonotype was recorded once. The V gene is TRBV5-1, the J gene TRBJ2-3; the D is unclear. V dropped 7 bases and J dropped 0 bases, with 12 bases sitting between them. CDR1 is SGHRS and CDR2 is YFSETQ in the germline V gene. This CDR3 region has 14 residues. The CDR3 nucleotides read TGCGCCAGCCGGATGTTAGCTAGCACAGATACGCAGTATTTT. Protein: CASRMLASTDTQYF.

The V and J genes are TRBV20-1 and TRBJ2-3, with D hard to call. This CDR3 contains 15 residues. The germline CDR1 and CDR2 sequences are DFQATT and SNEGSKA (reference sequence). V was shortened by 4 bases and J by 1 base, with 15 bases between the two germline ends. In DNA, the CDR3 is TGCAGTGCTATCTCCCTAACGACCGGCACAGATACGCAGTATTTT. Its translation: CSAISLTTGTDTQYF.